Listed below are T cell receptor beta chains from one sample, sequenced in a study of tumor-infiltrating lymphocytes in primary liver carcinoma. TCRdb reprocessed the multiplex PCR reads via MiXCR and lists one record per CDR3 protein. The sample carries some 320,000 distinct CDR3 sequences, 60% to 80% recorded once. Sample: peripheral blood. All receptors derive from a man aged 35 to 55 with primary liver carcinoma and hepatitis B virus infection. CDR3s include the opening cysteine and the closing phenylalanine or tryptophan. D genes are given only for firm matches. Size tells how often a clone was seen (once, few, many) or the class of an expanded clone, and some rows leave it out.

CDR3 DNA | CDR3 protein | J gene | clone size | D gene | V gene
TGCGTCAGCACCGAGAGGACAGGTATCTATGGCTACACCTTC | CVSTERTGIYGYTF | TRBJ1-2 | NA | TRBD1 | TRBV10-2
TGTGCCAGCAGTTACTCGAGTTCGGGGACCGCTAATCAGCCCCAGCATTTT | CASSYSSSGTANQPQHF | TRBJ1-5 | many | NA | TRBV6-6
TGTGCCAGCAGCGCTCCGGGACAGGGGCTCAATGGGCAGTTCTTC | CASSAPGQGLNGQFF | TRBJ2-1 | NA | TRBD1 | TRBV11-2
TGTGTCACCTCTAGCGGGTCATACTACGAGCAGTACTTC | CVTSSGSYYEQYF | TRBJ2-7 | NA | TRBD2 | TRBV6-2/TRBV6-3
TGTGCCAGCAGTCAGGGAACCTACGAGCGGTACTTC | CASSQGTYERYF | TRBJ2-7 | once | NA | TRBV7-9
TGTGCCAGCAGTGCGCTGTCAGTGGCTAATCAGCCCCAGCATTTT | CASSALSVANQPQHF | TRBJ1-5 | NA | NA | TRBV6-1
TGTGCCAGCAGCAAAATCCCGCCTAGCGGGAGCCCTCTCTACGAGCAGTACTTC | CASSKIPPSGSPLYEQYF | TRBJ2-7 | NA | NA | TRBV21-1
TGTGCCAGCAGCCAAGACACTAGCTACGAGCAGTACTTC | CASSQDTSYEQYF | TRBJ2-7 | many | NA | TRBV14
TGCGCCTGCAGCTTAGAGGGTACCAACACAGATACGCAGTATTTT | CACSLEGTNTDTQYF | TRBJ2-3 | NA | NA | TRBV11-3
TGCGCCATCAGCCAATCCATAGCGGTAACGGGAGGGTGGGAGACCCAGTATTTC | CAISQSIAVTGGWETQYF | TRBJ2-5 | NA | TRBD2 | TRBV4-3
TGTACCAGCAGCCCCGGACTAGCGGGACACAAAGAGCAGTTCTTC | CTSSPGLAGHKEQFF | TRBJ2-1 | NA | TRBD2 | TRBV6-5
TGTGCCATCAGTGAGTCGCTCGGGGAGCTGTTTTTT | CAISESLGELFF | TRBJ2-2 | once | NA | TRBV10-3
TGTGCCAGCAGTTTCGGACTAGCGGAAATTGGGTACGAGCAGTACTTC | CASSFGLAEIGYEQYF | TRBJ2-7 | NA | TRBD2 | TRBV28
TGCAGCGGAACAATGGGGACTAGCGGCGACAATGAGCAGTTCTTC | CSGTMGTSGDNEQFF | TRBJ2-1 | many | TRBD2 | TRBV29-1
TGTGCCAGCAGCCAAGGGTTTGAGGGCAGCGAGCAGTACTTC | CASSQGFEGSEQYF | TRBJ2-7 | NA | NA | TRBV14
TGCGCCAGCAGCTTTGACGGGGGGAACACTGAAGCTTTCTTT | CASSFDGGNTEAFF | TRBJ1-1 | NA | NA | TRBV5-1
TGTGCCAGCAGCGAGTTACAGACGGGAAGCACAGATACGCAGTATTTT | CASSELQTGSTDTQYF | TRBJ2-3 | many | NA | TRBV11-2
TGTGCCAGCAGTCCGACCGGGGCAGGGACAAACATTCAGTACTTC | CASSPTGAGTNIQYF | TRBJ2-4 | once | NA | TRBV6-2/TRBV6-3
TGTGCCAGCAGCGCTGGGACACTTAACTATGGCTACACCTTC | CASSAGTLNYGYTF | TRBJ1-2 | many | NA | TRBV5-5
TGTGCCAGAAATCTGGGACAGGGGGCGATGAGCTATGGCTACACCTTC | CARNLGQGAMSYGYTF | TRBJ1-2 | NA | TRBD1 | TRBV7-9
TGTGCCAGCAGCACGAAGGATGGTGAGCAGTTCTTC | CASSTKDGEQFF | TRBJ2-1 | NA | NA | TRBV11-3
TGTGCCTGGAGAGTGGGCAGGGGAAATGGCTACACCTTC | CAWRVGRGNGYTF | TRBJ1-2 | NA | NA | TRBV30
TGTGTCAGCAGTGAAGCCGGGTACGAGCAATACTTC | CVSSEAGYEQYF | TRBJ2-7 | NA | NA | TRBV6-1
TGTGCCTGGAGCGCCGTTACAGGGTTGGGCTATGGCTACACCTTC | CAWSAVTGLGYGYTF | TRBJ1-2 | few | NA | TRBV30
TGTGCCATCACCAGAAGCGGGAGTGAGACAGATACGCAGTATTTT | CAITRSGSETDTQYF | TRBJ2-3 | NA | TRBD2 | TRBV10-3
TGCAGCGCGGAGTCGGGCACCAACAATGAGCAGTTCTTC | CSAESGTNNEQFF | TRBJ2-1 | many | NA | TRBV29-1
TGTGCCAGCAGCGCACGGACTAGCGGGATCCGAAATGAGCAGTTCTTC | CASSARTSGIRNEQFF | TRBJ2-1 | many | TRBD2 | TRBV6-5
TGTGCCTGGAGCTACCCGCCCGTAGGAAGTGAGCAGTACTTC | CAWSYPPVGSEQYF | TRBJ2-7 | few | NA | TRBV30
TGCGCCAGCAGCTTGGCCGGGACTAGCGGGCCCGAGCAGTACTTC | CASSLAGTSGPEQYF | TRBJ2-7 | NA | TRBD2 | TRBV5-1
TGTGCCAGCAGCTCACAGGGGGCGCGAGGAGGCTACACCTTC | CASSSQGARGGYTF | TRBJ1-2 | NA | TRBD1 | TRBV5-6
TGTGTCAGCAGCTTTGTGGGGGGAGCACCAGATACGGAGTATTTT | CVSSFVGGAPDTEYF | TRBJ2-3 | NA | NA | TRBV11-2
TGTGCCATCAGTGACGGGAGGGCTGGCTTGGGAGTTACGCAGTATTTT | CAISDGRAGLGVTQYF | TRBJ2-3 | NA | TRBD2 | TRBV10-3
TGCAGCGTTCGCCAGTGGGGTTCGGGAGGGGTCACAGATACGCAGTATTTT | CSVRQWGSGGVTDTQYF | TRBJ2-3 | many | TRBD2 | TRBV29-1
TGTGTCAGCACCATCCGGAGGCTAAAGGAGAGCACAGATATGCAGTATTTT | CVSTIRRLKESTDMQYF | TRBJ2-3 | NA | NA | TRBV11-2
TGTGCTAGTGGTTTGTCGGACAGGGGGCCCAATGAGCAGTTCTTC | CASGLSDRGPNEQFF | TRBJ2-1 | many | TRBD1 | TRBV12-5
TGCGCCAGCAGCCAAGAAGGGGCAGGGAGGAATGAGCAGTTCTTC | CASSQEGAGRNEQFF | TRBJ2-1 | NA | NA | TRBV4-1
TGTGCCAGCAGTCCCGGGACAGGAACCAAGTACTTC | CASSPGTGTKYF | TRBJ2-5 | NA | TRBD1 | TRBV6-2/TRBV6-3
TGTGCCAGCAGTACTTCCAGTACAGGGGGCATGGAGCAGTACTTC | CASSTSSTGGMEQYF | TRBJ2-7 | few | TRBD1 | TRBV25-1
TGTGCCAGCACTGTTTCCGCCTCAGCCTACGAGCAGTACTTC | CASTVSASAYEQYF | TRBJ2-7 | many | NA | TRBV6-5
TGTGCCAGCAGCAAAATAACCGGGGGCCGCGTAGATACGCAGTATTTT | CASSKITGGRVDTQYF | TRBJ2-3 | once | NA | TRBV6-1
TGTGCCAGCAGTTCTGGTGCTGCAGGAACAGATACGCAGTATTTT | CASSSGAAGTDTQYF | TRBJ2-3 | NA | NA | TRBV7-9
TGTGCCAGCAGCAACCTCGGGACAGGTGCGAGCTACAAGCAGTACTTC | CASSNLGTGASYKQYF | TRBJ2-7 | NA | TRBD1 | TRBV7-8
TGTGCCAGCGGGGGACTAGCGGGTGAGCAGTTCTTC | CASGGLAGEQFF | TRBJ2-1 | few | TRBD2 | TRBV2